Below, 5 T cell receptor beta chains from the same sample are listed, as sequenced in a study of blood T cell repertoires in COVID-19. Clones were sequenced by immunoSEQ multiplex PCR, and TCRdb holds only the in-frame ones, with some missing. This table has tens of thousands of clones, around 87% appearing once. Sequenced sample: peripheral blood. The receptors come from a woman of 80 years or more with acute or convalescent COVID-19.

This sequence joins TRBV5-1 and TRBJ1-6, with 7 bases identical to TRBD1. The CDR3 totals 13 residues. The V gene end was trimmed by 3 bases and the J gene end by 8 bases; junction bases not matched to a gene: 2. From germline, CDR1 is SGHRS and CDR2 YFSETQ. As DNA, the CDR3 is TGCGCCAGCAGCTCAGGACAGGATTCACCCCTCCACTTT. It is translated as CASSSGQDSPLHF.

The chain links TRBV7-8 to TRBJ2-3; 7 nucleotides line up with TRBD2. The CDR3 sequence is 14 residues long. CDR1 is SGHVS and CDR2 is FQNEAQ in the germline V gene. Losses at the gene ends were 5 bases for V and 5 bases for J; bases not matched to a gene: 7. This chain's CDR3 is CASSPVTGGDTQYF. The CDR3, as DNA: TGTGCCAGCAGCCCAGTGACGGGGGGAGATACGCAGTATTTT.

The CDR3 coding sequence is TGTGCCAGCTCATCTCTAGTAGTGGAGCAGTTCTTC. It yields the protein CASSSLVVEQFF. The V call is TRBV18, the J call TRBJ2-1, with D unclear. Germline CDR1 reads KGHSH; CDR2 reads LQKENI. This CDR3 is built from 12 residues. Between the trimmed V and J ends, which lost 5 bases and 10 bases, there was a span of 12 bases.

The rearrangement joins TRBV6-1 to TRBJ2-5; D possibly corresponds to TRBD1 (5 bases). The CDR3 is 18 residues long. CDR1 and CDR2 from the germline V gene are MNHNS and SASEGT. V dropped 1 base and J dropped 5 bases, with 23 bases sitting between them. The CDR3 region has the DNA TGTGCCAGCAGTGAAGAGGGCTGGGGCGTGGCCTCTTTGGAGACCCAGTACTTC. This encodes CASSEEGWGVASLETQYF.

This clone was seen only a few times. This CDR3 reads CASSQAYRGGTYNEQFF. The CDR3 DNA reads TGTGCCAGCAGCCAAGCCTACCGGGGAGGAACCTACAATGAGCAGTTCTTC. The chain has TRBV3-1 (or the pseudogene TRBV3-2) and TRBJ2-1; a weak D match, TRBD2 (6 bases). Germline CDR1 reads LGHDT; CDR2 reads YNNKEL (reference sequence). V dropped 1 base and J dropped 2 bases, with 15 bases sitting between them. The CDR3 has 17 amino acids.